This T cell receptor (beta chain) was sequenced in a study of shared clonotypes between healthy human individuals. Overall study: Donors were a couple of women and a few men aged 18 to 49.

The donor cohort consisted entirely of Caucasian adults residing in Nashville, Tennessee. Concerning this clone itself: Its antigen is not known. The identical CDR3 is also encoded by other nucleotide sequences in the sample.

Germline V lookup: CDR1 LNHDA, CDR2 SQIVND (reference sequence). CDR3 length equals 14 residues. Trimming took 3 bases from V and 1 from J, leaving 6 bases between them. TCRdb's copy holds only in-frame clones and misses some; the assay was immunoSEQ multiplex PCR. The repertoire holds 1.6 million or so clones, approximately 98.5% seen once, with 0.36% in the top ten. Study-wide results and caveats: Shared clonotypes: about 5.3% naive CD4, about 3.5% naive CD8, 2.3% memory CD4, roughly 0.4% memory CD8.

The sequence was obtained from a man under 40 in good health. Input material: naive CD4+ T cells sorted from blood. Subset in this sample: CD45RA+ positively selected. The chain couples TRBV19 to TRBJ2-2; TRBD2 might be the D (5 bases). The CDR3 region has the DNA TGTGCCAGTAGTATCGGGAAGAACACCGGGGAGCTGTTTTTT. Amino acids: CASSIGKNTGELFF.